This TCR beta chain was captured by sequencing in a study of blood T cells in healthy people across ages. The germline V gene has CDR1 MNHNS and CDR2 SASEGT. The V gene lost 3 bases and the J gene lost 8 bases, with 20 bases spanning the gap. The CDR3 loop spans 15 amino acids. Study-wide findings and caveats: One million T cells yielded diversity estimates that were considered underestimates. Older individuals had lower TCR beta diversity per million T cells (the decline was roughly linear).

A second PCR, run for roughly 7 to 11 cycles, used a sample-barcoded 5' primer plus a J-beta primer mix. There were at least 2.5 million CDR3-containing paired-end reads obtained from each sample. TCRdb analysed the 5' RACE reads with MiXCR anew, one entry per CDR3 protein. This sample has almost 800,000 distinct CDR3 sequences; roughly 60% occur once, and the top ten carry over 20%. In this sample, this clonotype turned up once. What it recognizes is unknown. The rearrangement joins TRBV6-1 to TRBJ2-7; tentatively, D is TRBD2 (6 bases). The receptor's source is a man aged 25 to 40 in good health. Sequencing used blood. CDR3: CASSDTGTQGLKQYF. The DNA for the CDR3 is TGTGCCAGCAGTGACACCGGGACTCAGGGATTGAAGCAGTACTTC.